Each of the 9 T cell receptor beta chains below was sequenced from the same sample in a study of control samples from healthy donors and cancer patients. Generated by immunoSEQ multiplex PCR, the TCRdb table keeps only in-frame clones and is missing some. Of about 130,000 clones in the sample, around 93% are singletons; the top ten hold 1.5% to 2%. Input material: PBMCs. The source of these receptors is a man aged 50 to 59 with head and neck cancer.

V and J are TRBV19 and TRBJ2-3; 10 bases fit TRBD1. The germline CDR1 and CDR2 sequences are LNHDA and SQIVND (reference sequence). This CDR3 has 14 residues. After removal of 5 bases from V and 3 bases from J, the junction contained 2 bases not matched to a gene. The CDR3 DNA follows: TGTGCCAGTAGTTTGGGACAGGGGACAGATACGCAGTATTTT. Amino acids: CASSLGQGTDTQYF.

This clone has just a few counts. The rearrangement joins TRBV5-5 to TRBJ1-2, with D perhaps matching TRBD1 (5 bases). Per germline, CDR1 SGHKS and CDR2 YYEKEE (reference sequence). The CDR3 totals 15 residues. Trimming removed 0 bases from V and 5 bases from J, with 14 bases in between. The CDR3 bases are TGTGCCAGCAGCTTGGCTGGGCGGGGGAGGTATGGCTACACCTTC. Residues: CASSLAGRGRYGYTF.

V and J are TRBV18 and TRBJ2-7; 9 nucleotides match TRBD1. The germline V gene encodes CDR1 KGHSH and CDR2 LQKENI. V was pared by 1 base and J by 7 bases, with 5 bases of the junction left unmatched. The CDR3 runs to 14 residues. The CDR3 loop is CASSPLRTGEEQYF. The CDR3 region has the DNA TGTGCCAGCTCACCACTTAGGACAGGGGAGGAGCAGTACTTC.

V gene TRBV11-1 combines with J gene TRBJ1-1; perhaps TRBD1 as D (5 bases). Trimming removed 5 bases at V and 2 bases at J, with 18 bases between. The CDR3 contains 16 residues. Germline V gene sequence: CDR1 SGHAT, CDR2 FQDESV (reference sequence). For the CDR3, the DNA is TGTGCCAGCAGCAAAACTTCCCCGGGACCCAACACTGAAGCTTTCTTT. Protein product: CASSKTSPGPNTEAFF.

CDR3 coding DNA: TGTGCCAGCAGTTACAGGGAAGCTAACTATGGCTACACCTTC. This translates into CASSYREANYGYTF. This chain uses TRBV6-2 or TRBV6-3 with TRBJ1-2; unclear D gene. The germline gives CDR1 MNHEY, CDR2 SVGEGT. The CDR3 spans 14 residues. V lost 2 bases, J lost 0 bases, and 7 bases lay in between.

V gene TRBV5-1 combines with J gene TRBJ2-1; D is unclear. V was shortened by 0 bases and J by 0 bases, with 10 bases between the two germline ends. CDR1 SGHRS and CDR2 YFSETQ come from the germline V gene. The CDR3 runs 16 residues. The DNA for the CDR3 is TGCGCCAGCAGCTTGGTGGCCTTAAGCTCCTACAATGAGCAGTTCTTC. This encodes CASSLVALSSYNEQFF.

The V and J genes are TRBV6-4 and TRBJ2-3, with a possible D match to TRBD2 (6 bases). The CDR3 sequence is 16 residues long. In germline, CDR1 is MRHNA, CDR2 SNTAGT. V was shortened by 4 bases and J by 0 bases, with 14 bases between the two germline ends. In nucleotides, the CDR3 is TGTGCCAGCAGTGCAAGCGGGCCTTCTAGCACAGATACGCAGTATTTT. Translated, it gives CASSASGPSSTDTQYF.

This chain's CDR3 is CASSPPARTSNTEAFF. DNA of the CDR3: TGTGCCAGCTCACCACCCGCGAGGACCTCAAACACTGAAGCTTTCTTT. V is TRBV18 and J is TRBJ1-1, with D hard to call. The CDR3 has 16 amino acids. The V end lost 0 bases, the J end lost 2 bases, and 13 bases lay between the germline ends. Germline V gene lookup returns CDR1 KGHSH and CDR2 LQKENI.

V and J are TRBV15 and TRBJ1-4; D is possibly TRBD1 (6 bases). This CDR3 region has 18 residues. CDR1 is LNHNV and CDR2 is YYDKDF in the germline V gene (reference sequence). The V end was cut by 1 base, the J end by 10 bases, with 25 bases between. CDR3 sequence: CATSRVGQPGAEKRKLFF. The CDR3 bases are TGTGCCACCAGCAGAGTGGGACAACCAGGTGCCGAGAAAAGAAAACTGTTTTTT.